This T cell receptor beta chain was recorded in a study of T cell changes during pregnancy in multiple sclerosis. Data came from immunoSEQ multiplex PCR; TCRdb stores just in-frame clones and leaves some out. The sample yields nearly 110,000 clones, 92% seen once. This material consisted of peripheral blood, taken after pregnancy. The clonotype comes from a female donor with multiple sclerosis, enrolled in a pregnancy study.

CDR3: CAISGGGNTEAFF. The CDR3, as DNA: TGTGCCATCAGCGGGGGGGGGAACACTGAAGCTTTCTTT. The rearrangement links TRBV10-3 to TRBJ1-1, with a weak D call TRBD1 (5 bases). Trimming stripped 6 bases from V and 1 base from J, with 9 bases between. The CDR3 contains 13 residues. Germline assignment: CDR1 ENHRY and CDR2 SYGVKD.